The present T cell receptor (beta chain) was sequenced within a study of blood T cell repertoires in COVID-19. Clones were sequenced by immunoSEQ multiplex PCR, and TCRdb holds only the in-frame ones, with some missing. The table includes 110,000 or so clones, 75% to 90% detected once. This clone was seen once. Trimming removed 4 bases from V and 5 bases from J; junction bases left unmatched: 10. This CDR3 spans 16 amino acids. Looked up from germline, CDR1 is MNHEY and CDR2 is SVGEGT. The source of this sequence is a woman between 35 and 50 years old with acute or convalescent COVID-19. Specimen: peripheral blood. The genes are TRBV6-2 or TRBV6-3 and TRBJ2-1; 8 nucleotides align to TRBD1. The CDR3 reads CASSSPWTGYNNEQFF. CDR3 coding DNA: TGTGCCAGCAGTTCCCCCTGGACAGGGTATAACAATGAGCAGTTCTTC.